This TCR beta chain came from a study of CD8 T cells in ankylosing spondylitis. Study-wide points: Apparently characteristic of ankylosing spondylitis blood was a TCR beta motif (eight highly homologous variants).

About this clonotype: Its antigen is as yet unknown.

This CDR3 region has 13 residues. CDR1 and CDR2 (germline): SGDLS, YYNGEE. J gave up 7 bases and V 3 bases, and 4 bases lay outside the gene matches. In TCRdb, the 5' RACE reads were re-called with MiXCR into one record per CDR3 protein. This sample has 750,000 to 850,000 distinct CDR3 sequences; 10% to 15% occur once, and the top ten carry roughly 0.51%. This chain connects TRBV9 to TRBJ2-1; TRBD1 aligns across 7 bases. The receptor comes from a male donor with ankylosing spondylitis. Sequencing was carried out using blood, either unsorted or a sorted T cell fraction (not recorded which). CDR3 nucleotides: TGTGCCAGCAGCGGGGGACAGTGGAATGAGCAGTTCTTC. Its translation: CASSGGQWNEQFF.